Below, 6 T cell receptor beta chains from the same sample are listed, as sequenced in a study of CD8 T cells in ankylosing spondylitis. TCRdb re-derived calls from the 5' RACE reads in MiXCR, one entry per CDR3 protein. In the table there are more than 35,000 distinct CDR3 sequences, less than 3.5% of which are singletons. The sequencing sample was made of blood, either unsorted or a sorted T cell fraction (not recorded which). The receptors come from a male donor with ankylosing spondylitis or in good health (not recorded which).

This clonotype was recorded at least ten times. The chain couples TRBV9 to TRBJ2-3, with D tentatively TRBD1 (5 bases). Germline V CDR1 and CDR2: SGDLS, YYNGEE. The CDR3 runs to 15 residues. The V and J ends lost 0 bases and 2 bases respectively, with 10 bases between them. The CDR3: CASSVVLGDTDTQYF. DNA for the CDR3: TGTGCCAGCAGCGTAGTATTAGGGGACACAGATACGCAGTATTTT.

Ten or more counts support this clonotype. The V and J genes are TRBV9 and TRBJ2-6; D is unresolved. The germline gives CDR1 SGDLS, CDR2 YYNGEE. Trimming removed 2 bases from V and 1 base from J, with 10 bases in between. This CDR3 comprises 16 residues. CDR3 DNA: TGTGCCAGCAGCGTCCTTGTGGGGTCTGGGGCCAACGTCCTGACTTTC. Translated, it gives CASSVLVGSGANVLTF. Full variable domain (rest looked up from reference TRBV9 and TRBJ2-6): DSGVTQTPKHLITATGQRVTLRCSPRSGDLSVYWYQQSLDQGLQFLIQYYNGEERAKGNILERFSAQQFPDLHSELNLSSLELGDSALYFCASSVLVGSGANVLTFGAGSRLTVL.

This clonotype was counted many times. The chain joins TRBV9 to TRBJ2-7; 8 nucleotides align to TRBD2. Losses at the gene ends were 2 bases for V and 6 bases for J; bases not matched to a gene: 10. The CDR3 sequence is 15 residues long. Germline V lookup: CDR1 SGDLS, CDR2 YYNGEE. CDR3 in amino acids: CASSVYPGLGGEQYF. The CDR3 nucleotides read TGTGCCAGCAGCGTTTATCCGGGACTAGGAGGCGAGCAGTACTTC.

There are many counts of this clonotype. V and J are TRBV9 and TRBJ1-1, with D possibly being TRBD1 (6 bases). This CDR3 has 15 amino acids. Germline V gene sequence: CDR1 SGDLS, CDR2 YYNGEE. V was shortened by 2 bases and J by 1 base, with 12 bases between the two germline ends. The CDR3 coding sequence is TGTGCCAGCAGCGTGGAGGGGGGGCCGAACACTGAAGCTTTCTTT. It translates to CASSVEGGPNTEAFF.

This clonotype was observed at least ten times. The chain has TRBV9 and TRBJ2-7; 13 bases map to TRBD2. The CDR3 contains 16 residues. Germline CDR1 and CDR2: SGDLS and YYNGEE. The V and J ends lost 3 bases and 2 bases, in that order; junction bases with no gene match: 5. The CDR3 reads CASSGTSGSLPYEQYF. The CDR3 coding sequence is TGTGCCAGCAGCGGGACTAGCGGGAGCCTTCCCTACGAGCAGTACTTC.

The chain combines TRBV9 with TRBJ2-2; the D gene could be TRBD1 or TRBD2 (6 bases each). The length of the CDR3 is 15 residues. The V and J ends lost 6 bases and 3 bases respectively, with 15 bases between them. Germline V lookup: CDR1 SGDLS, CDR2 YYNGEE. The CDR3 spells CASTPGGRYTGELFF. For the CDR3, the DNA is TGTGCCAGCACCCCTGGGGGGCGTTACACCGGGGAGCTGTTTTTT. The variable domain in full, with the rest retrieved from reference TRBV9 and TRBJ2-2, is DSGVTQTPKHLITATGQRVTLRCSPRSGDLSVYWYQQSLDQGLQFLIQYYNGEERAKGNILERFSAQQFPDLHSELNLSSLELGDSALYFCASTPGGRYTGELFFGEGSRLTVL.